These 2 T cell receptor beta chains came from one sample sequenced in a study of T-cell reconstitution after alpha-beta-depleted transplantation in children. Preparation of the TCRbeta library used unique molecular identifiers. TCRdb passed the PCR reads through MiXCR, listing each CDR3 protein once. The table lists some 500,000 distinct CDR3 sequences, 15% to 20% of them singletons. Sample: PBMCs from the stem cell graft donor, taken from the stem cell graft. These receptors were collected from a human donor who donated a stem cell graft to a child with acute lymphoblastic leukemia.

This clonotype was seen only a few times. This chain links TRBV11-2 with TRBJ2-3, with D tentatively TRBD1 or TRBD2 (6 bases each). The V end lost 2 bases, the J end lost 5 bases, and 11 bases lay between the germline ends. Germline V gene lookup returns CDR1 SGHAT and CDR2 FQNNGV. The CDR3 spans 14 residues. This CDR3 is CASSLLGGGDTQYF. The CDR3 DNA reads TGTGCCAGCAGCTTATTAGGGGGAGGAGATACGCAGTATTTT.

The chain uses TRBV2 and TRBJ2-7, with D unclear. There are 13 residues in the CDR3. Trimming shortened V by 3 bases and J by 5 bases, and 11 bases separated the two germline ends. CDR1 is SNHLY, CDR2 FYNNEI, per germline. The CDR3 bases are TGTGCCAGCAGTGAGGGAACGGTCCACGAGCAGTACTTC. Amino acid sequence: CASSEGTVHEQYF.